The rows below give T cell receptor beta chains drawn from one sample of a study of early T cells in non-severe SARS-CoV-2 infection. From the 5' RACE reads, TCRdb called clonotypes with MiXCR, one entry per CDR3 protein. Here the sample spans approximately 75,000 distinct CDR3 sequences, about 4.9% being singletons. The sequences come from whole blood, collected at baseline. These receptors all come from an adult who was a healthcare worker with PCR-confirmed SARS-CoV-2 infection or an uninfected control (not recorded which). The donor label of this sample is uncertain. The CDR3 runs from the conserved cysteine through the conserved F or W. The D gene is left open where the match is weak. Size is omitted from some rows. Given values are once, few, many or a class for expanded clones.

j_gene,abundance,v_gene,d_gene,CDR3nt,CDR3aa
TRBJ2-3,NA,TRBV9,NA,TGTGCCAGCAGCGTAGGATCCAATTCAGATACGCAGTATTTT,CASSVGSNSDTQYF
TRBJ1-6,few,TRBV12-3/TRBV12-4,TRBD1,TGTGCCAGCAGCCCGATGGGACAGGGGAATTCACCCCTCCACTTT,CASSPMGQGNSPLHF
TRBJ2-5,many,TRBV28,NA,TGTGCCAGCAGGAAGTTAGAGACCCAGTACTTC,CASRKLETQYF
TRBJ1-2,few,TRBV3-1,TRBD1,TGTGCCAGCAGCCAACCGGGACAGAACTATGGCTACACCTTC,CASSQPGQNYGYTF
TRBJ1-3,many,TRBV29-1,NA,TGCAGCGTTGAGAATCTGGGGAGCTCTGGAAACACCATATATTTT,CSVENLGSSGNTIYF
TRBJ2-1,many,TRBV12-2,NA,TGTGCAAGTCGCTTAGGACAGGCCACCTACAATGAGCAGTTCTTC,CASRLGQATYNEQFF
TRBJ1-2,few,TRBV29-1,NA,TGCAGCGTTGAATTATTTCTTGGGAACTATGGCTACACCTTC,CSVELFLGNYGYTF
TRBJ1-1,NA,TRBV25-1,TRBD1,TGTGCCAGCAGTGCGACAGGGCGGAACACTGAAGCTTTCTTT,CASSATGRNTEAFF
TRBJ1-5,few,TRBV28,NA,TGTGCCAGCAAGCGGGGGGCAAGTAGCAATCAGCCCCAGCATTTT,CASKRGASSNQPQHF
TRBJ2-3,NA,TRBV29-1,NA,TGCAGCGTTGACCCAGTCACAGATACGCAGTATTTT,CSVDPVTDTQYF
TRBJ1-1,NA,TRBV7-9,NA,TGTGCCAGCATCGGCACTGAAGCTTTCTTT,CASIGTEAFF
TRBJ2-1,many,TRBV20-1,NA,TGCAGTTTGCTTTGGGGGCCTGGGAACAATGAGCAGTTCTTC,CSLLWGPGNNEQFF
TRBJ2-3,few,TRBV4-2,NA,TGTGCCAGCAGCCAAGAGGCGGCGCGTAGGAGCACAGATACGCAGTATTTT,CASSQEAARRSTDTQYF
TRBJ2-6,few,TRBV2,NA,TGTGCCAACTCTGGGGCCAACGTCCTGACTTTC,CANSGANVLTF
TRBJ2-1,many,TRBV11-2,NA,TGTGCCAGCAGCTTCCTTACTCGCGGCGAGCAGTTCTTC,CASSFLTRGEQFF
TRBJ2-7,many,TRBV5-6,TRBD1,TGTGCCAGCAGCCGAGACGGGACAGTACGGGAGCAGTACTTC,CASSRDGTVREQYF
TRBJ2-5,few,TRBV19,NA,TGTGCCAGTAGCGGCGGGGGCCGGGAGACCCAGTACTTC,CASSGGGRETQYF
TRBJ2-1,many,TRBV11-3,NA,TGTGCCAGCAGCTTAGTCGGGGGTTCAGCCTACAATGAGCAGTTCTTC,CASSLVGGSAYNEQFF
TRBJ1-4,NA,TRBV6-6,TRBD1,TGTGCCAGCATTCCCGGGACAGGTCTTGAAAAACTGTTTTTT,CASIPGTGLEKLFF
TRBJ1-2,many,TRBV19,NA,TGTGCCAGTAGTACCCGGGACGGTTATGGCTACACCTTC,CASSTRDGYGYTF
TRBJ1-4,many,TRBV19,NA,TGTGCCAGTGAGGACGGAATTAATGAAAAACTGTTTTTT,CASEDGINEKLFF
TRBJ1-1,NA,TRBV5-5,NA,TGTGCCAGCACCGAGCCCTGGGGGATGAACACTGAAGCTTTCTTT,CASTEPWGMNTEAFF